The 2 T cell receptor beta chains below come from one sample, sequenced in a study of cytomegalovirus exposure and HLA in healthy donors. PCR amplification relied on 60 Vbeta primers (plus 13 Jbeta primers). Using immunoSEQ multiplex PCR, the repertoire was profiled, and TCRdb retains in-frame clones only, with some absent. Of about 130,000 clones detected, 78% appear once; the ten largest clones hold approximately 1.5%. The sequenced sample was PBMCs. These receptors all come from a female donor in good health and CMV-seronegative.

This clone was observed once. The chain joins TRBV6-4 to TRBJ1-6; TRBD1 matches at 8 bases. Germline V CDR1 and CDR2: MRHNA, SNTAGT. This CDR3 has 15 residues. With 5 bases clipped from V and 9 bases from J, the junction kept 9 bases outside the gene matches. The CDR3 DNA sequence: TGTGCCAGCAGTCCTCAGGACAGGGAGGGTTCACCCCTCCACTTT. It encodes CASSPQDREGSPLHF.

In regard to this clone: Compared with germline, one end of the junction differs, possibly owing to a read error. The same CDR3 also results from other DNA sequences found in this sample. The chain combines TRBV4-3 with TRBJ2-5; 7 bases agree with TRBD2. Per germline, CDR1 LGHNA and CDR2 YSLEER. The CDR3 contains 15 residues. The CDR3 nucleotides are TGCGCCAGTAGCCAAGAGGGGAGGGGTCAAGAGACCCAGTACTTC. This codes for CASSQEGRGQETQYF.